One TCR beta chain is described in this entry. Its matching antigen is unknown. The entry originates in a study of T cell responses to AZD1222 COVID-19 vaccine. Study results and caveats: Most donors were white British, females outnumbered males, and clonal diversity was possibly underestimated. Only after the peak T cell response were repertoires sampled.

Produced via immunoSEQ multiplex PCR; TCRdb's table is partial and in-frame only. The sample holds about 79,000 clones, about 90% seen once. The origin of this receptor is an adult in good health. The sample was peripheral blood, taken on day 0 of MenACWY control vaccination.

CDR3 in DNA: TGTGCCAGCAAGGTTACAGATACGCAGTATTTT. Its protein is CASKVTDTQYF. The rearrangement links TRBV2 to TRBJ2-3; D uncertain. The germline V gene encodes CDR1 SNHLY and CDR2 FYNNEI. V lost 7 bases and J 3 bases, leaving 5 bases between the germline ends. The CDR3 spans 11 residues.